The rows below give T cell receptor beta chains drawn from one sample of a study of CD8 T cells in ankylosing spondylitis. One entry per CDR3 protein results from TCRdb running MiXCR on the 5' RACE reads. The top ten clones hold about 6.2% of a sample with approximately 220,000 distinct CDR3 sequences, roughly 24% of them seen once. Sequencing was done on a sample of blood, either unsorted or a sorted T cell fraction (not recorded which). These receptors were obtained from a male donor with ankylosing spondylitis or in good health (not recorded which). CDR3s include the opening cysteine and the closing phenylalanine or tryptophan. Fields, in order: D gene, V gene, CDR3 protein. A D gene is named only where the DNA matches it firmly.

TRBD1	TRBV5-6	CASSQQGGHYEQYF
NA	TRBV6-1	CASSGQVNQPQHF
NA	TRBV6-2/TRBV6-3	CASSYLASLSSYNEQFF
NA	TRBV20-1	CSAGGLAYEQYF
TRBD1	TRBV6-1	CASRTGLNTEAFF
TRBD2	TRBV29-1	CSVVSGSRYEQYF
NA	TRBV5-1	CASSRGGTQQETQYF
NA	TRBV10-1	CASSDPALTGREDTQYF
TRBD1	TRBV5-1	CASSLGQGENEQYF
TRBD2	TRBV12-3/TRBV12-4	CASSLRGGHWTETQYF
TRBD1	TRBV25-1	CASSDPGDRGVTNGYTF
TRBD1	TRBV20-1	CSASPTGVEQYF
TRBD2	TRBV4-2	CASDSLAGSYNEQFF
TRBD1	TRBV18	CASSPKTGAYQETQYF
NA	TRBV27	CASRPQGLDNSPLHF
TRBD1	TRBV29-1	CSAGEQGSEAFF
NA	TRBV15	CATSFVSAYNEQFF
NA	TRBV4-1	CASSQDLSGSYNEQFF
NA	TRBV15	CATSRVSSEAQYF
NA	TRBV4-1	CASSHNQGNQPQHF
TRBD2	TRBV29-1	CSVGSRREGGTGELFF
TRBD1	TRBV4-1	CASSQDDHRGQETQYF
NA	TRBV20-1	CSARDFVVGYNEQFF
NA	TRBV7-2	CASSLELFYNEQFF
NA	TRBV14	CASSHKVWNKQYF
NA	TRBV29-1	CSVDTSFTDTQYF
NA	TRBV29-1	CSVRDSRDYEQYF
TRBD1	TRBV5-1	CASSLGQGVYEQYF
TRBD1	TRBV29-1	CSVGGTGIRYGYTF
NA	TRBV5-5	CASSFLTGEAQETQYF
TRBD1	TRBV12-3/TRBV12-4	CASSFSAGQGTTGQYF
TRBD2	TRBV6-5	CASSLVGLAGGEQYF